The present T cell receptor beta chain was sequenced within a study of blood T cell repertoires in COVID-19. The data were produced by immunoSEQ multiplex PCR, yet TCRdb's version contains in-frame clones alone and is incomplete. This sample yields about 220,000 clones, of which approximately 80% are seen a single time; 4.5% to 6% belongs to the top ten. This clone was observed once. The CDR3 has 12 amino acids. V was cut by 4 bases and J by 14 bases, with 15 bases left in between. The germline V gene encodes CDR1 SGHDN and CDR2 FVKESK. This TCR was recovered from a woman aged 60-75 years who had recovered from COVID-19. The material sequenced was peripheral blood. This chain joins TRBV14 and TRBJ1-3, with a weak D call TRBD1 (5 bases). The CDR3 loop reads CASSPLRTPLYF. The CDR3, as DNA: TGTGCCAGCAGCCCCTTACGGACACCTCTATATTTT.